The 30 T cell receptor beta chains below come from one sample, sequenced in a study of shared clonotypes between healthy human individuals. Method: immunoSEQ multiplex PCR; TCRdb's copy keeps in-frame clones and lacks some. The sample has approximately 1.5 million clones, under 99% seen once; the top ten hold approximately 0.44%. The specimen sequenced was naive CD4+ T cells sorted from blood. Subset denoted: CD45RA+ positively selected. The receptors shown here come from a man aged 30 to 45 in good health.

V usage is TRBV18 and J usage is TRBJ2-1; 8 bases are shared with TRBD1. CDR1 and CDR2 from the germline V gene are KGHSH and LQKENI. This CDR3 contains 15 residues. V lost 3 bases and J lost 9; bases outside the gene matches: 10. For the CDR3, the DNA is TGTGCCAGCTCACCGTTGGGCCAGGGGGCGGCTGAGCAGTTCTTC. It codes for CASSPLGQGAAEQFF. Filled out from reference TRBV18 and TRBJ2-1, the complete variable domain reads NAGVMQNPRHLVRRRGQEARLRCSPMKGHSHVYWYRQLPEEGLKFMVYLQKENIIDESGMPKERFSAEFPKEGPSILRIQQVVRGDSAAYFCASSPLGQGAAEQFFGPGTRLTVL.

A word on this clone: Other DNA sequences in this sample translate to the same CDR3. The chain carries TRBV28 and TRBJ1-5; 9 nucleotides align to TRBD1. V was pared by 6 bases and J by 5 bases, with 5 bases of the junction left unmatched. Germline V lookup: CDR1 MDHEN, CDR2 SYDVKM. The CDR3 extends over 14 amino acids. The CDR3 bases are TGTGCCAGCAGCCCCGACAGGGGGGATCAGCCCCAGCATTTT. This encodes CASSPDRGDQPQHF. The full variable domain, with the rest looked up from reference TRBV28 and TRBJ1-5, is DVKVTQSSRYLVKRTGEKVFLECVQDMDHENMFWYRQDPGLGLRLIYFSYDVKMKEKGDIPEGYSVSREKKERFSLILESASTNQTSMYLCASSPDRGDQPQHFGDGTRLSIL.

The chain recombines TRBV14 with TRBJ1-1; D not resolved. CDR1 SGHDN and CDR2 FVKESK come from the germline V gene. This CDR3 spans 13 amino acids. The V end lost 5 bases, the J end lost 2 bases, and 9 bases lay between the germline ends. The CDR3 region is CASSVGPNTEAFF. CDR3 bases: TGTGCCAGCAGCGTTGGACCTAACACTGAAGCTTTCTTT.

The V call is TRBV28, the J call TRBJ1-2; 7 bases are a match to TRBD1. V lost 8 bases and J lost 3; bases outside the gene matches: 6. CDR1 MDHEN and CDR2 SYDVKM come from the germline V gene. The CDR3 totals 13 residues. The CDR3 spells CASERQGDYGYTF. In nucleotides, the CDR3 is TGTGCCAGCGAGCGACAGGGTGACTATGGCTACACCTTC.

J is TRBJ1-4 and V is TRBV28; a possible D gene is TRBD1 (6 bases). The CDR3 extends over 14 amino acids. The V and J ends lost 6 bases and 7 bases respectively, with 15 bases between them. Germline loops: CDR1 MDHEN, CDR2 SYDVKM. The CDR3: CASSRTALPEKLFF. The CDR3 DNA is TGTGCCAGCAGCCGGACAGCTTTACCTGAAAAACTGTTTTTT.

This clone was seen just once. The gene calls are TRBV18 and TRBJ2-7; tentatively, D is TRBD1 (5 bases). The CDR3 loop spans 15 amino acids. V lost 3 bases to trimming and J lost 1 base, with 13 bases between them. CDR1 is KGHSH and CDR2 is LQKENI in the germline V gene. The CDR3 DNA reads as TGTGCCAGCTCACCCTATAGGACAACATCCTACGAGCAGTACTTC. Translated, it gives CASSPYRTTSYEQYF.

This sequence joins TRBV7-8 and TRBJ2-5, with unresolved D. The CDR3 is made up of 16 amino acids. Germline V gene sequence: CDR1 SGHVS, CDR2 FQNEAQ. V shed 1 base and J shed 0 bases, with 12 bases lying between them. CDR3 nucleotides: TGTGCCAGCAGCTTAGGCCTTTTTAGGGACCAAGAGACCCAGTACTTC. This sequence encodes CASSLGLFRDQETQYF. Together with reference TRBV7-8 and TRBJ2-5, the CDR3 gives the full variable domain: GAGVSQSPRYKVAKRGQDVALRCDPISGHVSLFWYQQALGQGPEFLTYFQNEAQLDKSGLPSDRFFAERPEGSVSTLKIQRTQQEDSAVYLCASSLGLFRDQETQYFGPGTRLLVL.

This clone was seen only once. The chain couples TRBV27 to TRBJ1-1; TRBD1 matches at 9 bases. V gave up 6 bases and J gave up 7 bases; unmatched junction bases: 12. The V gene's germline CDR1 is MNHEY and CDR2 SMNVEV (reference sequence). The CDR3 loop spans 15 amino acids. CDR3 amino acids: CASRSQSQGAGEAFF. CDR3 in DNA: TGTGCCAGCAGGTCCCAATCACAGGGGGCGGGTGAAGCTTTCTTT.

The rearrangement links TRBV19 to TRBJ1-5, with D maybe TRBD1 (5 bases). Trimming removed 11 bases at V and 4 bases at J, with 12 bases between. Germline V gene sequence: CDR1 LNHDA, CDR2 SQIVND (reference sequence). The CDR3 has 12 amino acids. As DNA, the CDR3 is TGTGCCTGTCGGACATATAATCAGCCCCAGCATTTT. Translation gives CACRTYNQPQHF.

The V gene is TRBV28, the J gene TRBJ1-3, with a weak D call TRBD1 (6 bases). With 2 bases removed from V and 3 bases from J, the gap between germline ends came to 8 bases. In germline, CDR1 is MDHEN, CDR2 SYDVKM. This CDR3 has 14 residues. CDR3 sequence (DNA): TGTGCCAGCAGTTTAAACAGGGTTGGAAACACCATATATTTT. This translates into CASSLNRVGNTIYF. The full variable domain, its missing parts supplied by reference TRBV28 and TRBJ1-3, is DVKVTQSSRYLVKRTGEKVFLECVQDMDHENMFWYRQDPGLGLRLIYFSYDVKMKEKGDIPEGYSVSREKKERFSLILESASTNQTSMYLCASSLNRVGNTIYFGEGSWLTVV.

CDR3 residues: CASSYPTGGAPNEQFF. The CDR3 DNA is TGTGCCAGCAGCTACCCGACAGGGGGCGCCCCCAATGAGCAGTTCTTC. This rearrangement joins TRBV5-4 to TRBJ2-1, with 10 bases aligning to TRBD1. Germline loops: CDR1 SGHNT, CDR2 YYREEE (reference sequence). There are 16 residues in the CDR3. Trimming removed 3 bases from V and 6 bases from J; junction bases left unmatched: 9.

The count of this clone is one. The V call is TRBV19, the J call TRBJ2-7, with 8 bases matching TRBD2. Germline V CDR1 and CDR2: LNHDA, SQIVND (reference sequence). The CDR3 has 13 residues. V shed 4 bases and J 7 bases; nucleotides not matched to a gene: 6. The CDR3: CASSNSGVKEQYF. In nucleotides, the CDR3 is TGTGCCAGTAGTAATAGCGGGGTTAAAGAGCAGTACTTC.

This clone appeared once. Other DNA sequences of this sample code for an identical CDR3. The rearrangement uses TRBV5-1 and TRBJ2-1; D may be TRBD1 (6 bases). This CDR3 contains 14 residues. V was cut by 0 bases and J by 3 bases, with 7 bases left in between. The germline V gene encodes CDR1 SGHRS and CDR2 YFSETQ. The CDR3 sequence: CASSLGQDYNEQFF. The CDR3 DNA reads TGCGCCAGCAGCTTGGGACAGGACTACAATGAGCAGTTCTTC.

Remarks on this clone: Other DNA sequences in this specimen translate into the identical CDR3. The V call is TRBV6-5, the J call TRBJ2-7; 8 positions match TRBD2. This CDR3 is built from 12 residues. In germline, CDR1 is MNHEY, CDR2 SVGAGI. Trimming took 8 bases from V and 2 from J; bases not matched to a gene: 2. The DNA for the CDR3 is TGTGCCAGCCGGGGGGGAACCTACGAGCAGTACTTC. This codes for CASRGGTYEQYF.

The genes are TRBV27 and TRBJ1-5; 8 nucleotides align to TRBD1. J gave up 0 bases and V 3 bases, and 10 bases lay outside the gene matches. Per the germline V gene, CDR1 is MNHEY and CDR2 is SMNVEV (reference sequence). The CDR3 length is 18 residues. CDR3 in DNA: TGTGCCAGCAGTTTCAGTAGACGGACAGGGTATAGCAATCAGCCCCAGCATTTT. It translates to CASSFSRRTGYSNQPQHF.

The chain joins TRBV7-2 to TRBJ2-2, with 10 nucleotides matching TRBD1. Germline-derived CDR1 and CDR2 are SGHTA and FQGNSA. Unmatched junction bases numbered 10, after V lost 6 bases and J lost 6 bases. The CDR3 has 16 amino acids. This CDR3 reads CASSLNRQGASGELFF. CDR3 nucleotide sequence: TGTGCCAGCAGTTTAAACCGACAGGGGGCGTCCGGGGAGCTGTTTTTT.

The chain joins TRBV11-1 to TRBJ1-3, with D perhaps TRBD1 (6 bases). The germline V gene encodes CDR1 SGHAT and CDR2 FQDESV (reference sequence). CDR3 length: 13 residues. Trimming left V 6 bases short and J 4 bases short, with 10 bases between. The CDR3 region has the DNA TGTGCCAGCAGAACCGGACAGGGAAACACCATATATTTT. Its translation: CASRTGQGNTIYF. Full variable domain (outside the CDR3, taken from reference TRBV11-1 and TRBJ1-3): EAEVAQSPRYKITEKSQAVAFWCDPISGHATLYWYRQILGQGPELLVQFQDESVVDDSQLPKDRFSAERLKGVDSTLKIQPAELGDSAMYLCASRTGQGNTIYFGEGSWLTVV.

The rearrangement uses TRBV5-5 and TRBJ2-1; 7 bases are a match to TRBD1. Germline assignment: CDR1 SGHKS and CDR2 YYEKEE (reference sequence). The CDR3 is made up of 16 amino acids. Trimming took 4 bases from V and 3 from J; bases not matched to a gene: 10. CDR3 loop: CASSRTRDRSYNEQFF. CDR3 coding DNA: TGTGCCAGCAGCCGTACCCGGGACAGAAGCTACAATGAGCAGTTCTTC.

CDR3 sequence reads: CASSVEGRDTIYF. CDR3 DNA: TGTGCCAGCAGTGTGGAGGGCCGGGACACCATATATTTT. J is TRBJ1-3 and V is TRBV2; D is ambiguous. The V and J ends lost 4 bases and 8 bases respectively, with 12 bases between them. This CDR3 is 13 amino acids long. Germline V lookup: CDR1 SNHLY, CDR2 FYNNEI.

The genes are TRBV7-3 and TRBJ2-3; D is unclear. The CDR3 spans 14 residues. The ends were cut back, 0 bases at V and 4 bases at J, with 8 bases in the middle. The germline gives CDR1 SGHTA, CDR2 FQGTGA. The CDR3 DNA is TGTGCCAGCAGCTTAACTGACTCCTCAGATACGCAGTATTTT. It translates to CASSLTDSSDTQYF.

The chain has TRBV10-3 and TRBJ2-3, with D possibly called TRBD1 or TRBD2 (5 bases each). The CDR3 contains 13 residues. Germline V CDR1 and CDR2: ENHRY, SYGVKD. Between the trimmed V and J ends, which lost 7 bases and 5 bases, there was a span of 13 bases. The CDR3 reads CAINRDLGDTQYF. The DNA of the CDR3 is TGTGCCATCAATCGGGACCTCGGAGATACGCAGTATTTT.

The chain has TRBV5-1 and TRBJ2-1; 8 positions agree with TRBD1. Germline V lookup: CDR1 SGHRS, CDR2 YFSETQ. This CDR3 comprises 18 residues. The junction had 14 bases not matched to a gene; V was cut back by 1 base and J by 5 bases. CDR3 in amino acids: CASSLLGRGLGTNNEQFF. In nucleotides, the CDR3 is TGCGCCAGCAGCTTGTTGGGCAGGGGGCTTGGGACCAACAATGAGCAGTTCTTC.

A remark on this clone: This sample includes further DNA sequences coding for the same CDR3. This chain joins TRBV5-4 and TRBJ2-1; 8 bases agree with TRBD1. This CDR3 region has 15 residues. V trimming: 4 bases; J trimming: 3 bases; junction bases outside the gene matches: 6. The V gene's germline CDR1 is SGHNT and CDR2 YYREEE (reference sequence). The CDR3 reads CASSQGQGNYNEQFF. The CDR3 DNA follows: TGTGCCAGCAGCCAAGGACAGGGCAACTACAATGAGCAGTTCTTC.

The CDR3 DNA reads as TGTGCCAGCAGCCCAACGACAGGGGGCACTCTCTATGGCTACACCTTC. Translated, it gives CASSPTTGGTLYGYTF. This sequence joins TRBV11-2 and TRBJ1-2, with TRBD1 matching over 10 bases. The CDR3 extends over 16 amino acids. Trimming took 5 bases from V and 4 from J; bases not matched to a gene: 10. Germline CDR1 and CDR2: SGHAT and FQNNGV.

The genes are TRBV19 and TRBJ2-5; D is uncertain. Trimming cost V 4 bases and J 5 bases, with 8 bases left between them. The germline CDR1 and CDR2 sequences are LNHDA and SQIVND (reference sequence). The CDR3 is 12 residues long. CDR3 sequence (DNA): TGTGCCAGTAGTAACCGACCCGAGACCCAGTACTTC. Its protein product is CASSNRPETQYF.

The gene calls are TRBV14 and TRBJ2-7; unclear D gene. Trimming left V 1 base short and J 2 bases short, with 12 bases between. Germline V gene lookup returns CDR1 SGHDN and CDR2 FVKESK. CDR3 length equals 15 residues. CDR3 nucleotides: TGTGCCAGCAGCCAAGTAGACTTTGGGACCTACGAGCAGTACTTC. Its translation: CASSQVDFGTYEQYF.

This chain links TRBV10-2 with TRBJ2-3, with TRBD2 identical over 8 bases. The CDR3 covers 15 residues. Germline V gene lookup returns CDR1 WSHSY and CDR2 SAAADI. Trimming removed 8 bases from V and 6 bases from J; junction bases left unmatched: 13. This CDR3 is CASAHAGREGDTQYF. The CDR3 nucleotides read TGCGCCAGCGCTCACGCGGGACGGGAGGGGGATACGCAGTATTTT.

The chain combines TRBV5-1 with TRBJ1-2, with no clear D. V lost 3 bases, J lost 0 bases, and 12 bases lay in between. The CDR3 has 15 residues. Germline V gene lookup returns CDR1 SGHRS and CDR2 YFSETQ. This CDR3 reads CASSSSVTTNYGYTF. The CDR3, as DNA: TGCGCCAGCAGCTCCTCCGTAACCACTAACTATGGCTACACCTTC.

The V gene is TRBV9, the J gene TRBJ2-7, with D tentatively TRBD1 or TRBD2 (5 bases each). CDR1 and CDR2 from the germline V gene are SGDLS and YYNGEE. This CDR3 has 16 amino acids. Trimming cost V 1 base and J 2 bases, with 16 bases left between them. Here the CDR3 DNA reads TGTGCCAGCAGCGTAAATCCCGGGACGGAAACCTACGAGCAGTACTTC. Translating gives CASSVNPGTETYEQYF.

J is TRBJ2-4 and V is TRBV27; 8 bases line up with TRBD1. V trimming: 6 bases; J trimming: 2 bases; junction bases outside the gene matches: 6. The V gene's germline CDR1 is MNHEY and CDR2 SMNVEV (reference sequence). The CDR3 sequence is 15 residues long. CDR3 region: CASRTQGASKNIQYF. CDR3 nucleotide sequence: TGTGCCAGCAGGACGCAGGGGGCGTCCAAAAACATTCAGTACTTC.